The clone carrying this TCR beta chain was picked up many times. V lost 5 bases, J lost 1 base, and 11 bases stayed unmatched. The CDR3 runs 19 residues. The data are from a study of patients and donors after allogeneic stem cell transplantation. TCRdb called the RT-PCR reads again in MiXCR, with one record for every CDR3 protein. The sample lists hundreds of thousands of distinct CDR3 sequences, 13% to 15% seen once, with approximately 10% in the top ten. Sequenced: blood, either unsorted or a sorted T cell fraction (not recorded which). V is TRBV23-1 and J is TRBJ2-3, with TRBD2 matching 14 bases. TRBV23-1 is an ORF, and what it does is uncertain. This TCR was sampled from a human donor who was either an allogeneic HSCT recipient or a stem cell or donor lymphocyte infusion donor (not recorded which). It is not recorded whose cells these are; they may come from a transplant donor. The CDR3 loop reads CASSAPGLAGANGTDTQYF. The DNA for the CDR3 is TGCGCCAGCAGTGCTCCGGGACTAGCGGGGGCCAACGGCACAGATACGCAGTATTTT.